The next 18 T cell receptor beta chains were all read from a single sample in a study of blood T cell repertoires in COVID-19. Assay used: immunoSEQ multiplex PCR; TCRdb lists only in-frame clones, some missing. The sample lists 95,000 to 150,000 clones; 65% to 85% were seen once. The source material was PBMCs or T cells enriched from blood (not recorded which). All receptors come from a woman in her twenties or thirties who had recovered from COVID-19.

The chain combines TRBV18 with TRBJ2-5; 7 bases agree with TRBD1. V trimming: 3 bases; J trimming: 4 bases; junction bases outside the gene matches: 5. From germline, CDR1 is KGHSH and CDR2 LQKENI. The CDR3 is 14 residues long. The CDR3 spells CASSPPTGRETQYF. CDR3 bases: TGTGCCAGCTCACCCCCGACAGGGCGAGAGACCCAGTACTTC.

The rearrangement links TRBV4-2 to TRBJ1-4; D may be TRBD1 (5 bases). The germline V and J ends were trimmed by 3 bases and 5 bases, with 16 bases remaining between them. The CDR3 is 16 amino acids. Germline values: CDR1 LGHNA, CDR2 YNFKEQ. This CDR3 reads CASSQNTGLSNEKLFF. CDR3 sequence (DNA): TGTGCCAGCAGCCAGAATACAGGCCTCTCGAATGAAAAACTGTTTTTT.

The chain has TRBV18 and TRBJ2-7; D might be TRBD1 (6 bases). Germline V gene lookup returns CDR1 KGHSH and CDR2 LQKENI. There are 14 residues in the CDR3. Trimming took off 6 bases at V and 4 bases at J, with 16 bases between the two ends. CDR3 in amino acids: CASSPGTNTYEQYF. The CDR3 coding sequence is TGTGCCAGCTCTCCCGGGACAAATACTTACGAGCAGTACTTC.

This sequence joins TRBV6-2 or TRBV6-3 and TRBJ2-7; 8 nucleotides agree with TRBD2. Losses at the gene ends were 5 bases for V and 4 bases for J; bases not matched to a gene: 10. This CDR3 region has 15 residues. The germline gives CDR1 MNHEY, CDR2 SVGEGT. The CDR3 loop reads CASSPPPAGVYEQYF. The CDR3 DNA reads as TGTGCCAGCAGTCCCCCACCAGCGGGAGTTTACGAGCAGTACTTC.

CDR3 bases: TGTGCCAGCGCGGGAGGGCCACGAGAGACCCAGTACTTC. Translating gives CASAGGPRETQYF. The chain recombines TRBV7-8 with TRBJ2-5; 9 bases are shared with TRBD2. The CDR3 consists of 13 residues. Trimming took 8 bases from V and 4 from J; bases not matched to a gene: 5. Germline-derived CDR1 and CDR2 are SGHVS and FQNEAQ.

The CDR3 nucleotides read TGTGCCAGCAGCCGACCACTAGCGAAGGGCGACAATGAGCAGTTCTTC. Translated: CASSRPLAKGDNEQFF. The chain combines TRBV5-4 with TRBJ2-1; 7 nucleotides align to TRBD2. CDR1 SGHNT and CDR2 YYREEE come from the germline V gene (reference sequence). The CDR3 sequence is 16 residues long. J lost 5 bases, V lost 4 bases, and 12 bases had no gene match.

This chain connects TRBV7-8 to TRBJ2-3; TRBD2 matches 7 bases. This CDR3 is built from 19 residues. Trimming took 6 bases from V and 0 from J; bases not matched to a gene: 18. From germline, CDR1 is SGHVS and CDR2 FQNEAQ. For the CDR3, the DNA is TGTGCCAGCAGACCAGACGGGGCTAGCGGCTATCCTAGCACAGATACGCAGTATTTT. This codes for CASRPDGASGYPSTDTQYF. The full variable domain, in which reference TRBV7-8 and TRBJ2-3 provide the parts outside the CDR3, is GAGVSQSPRYKVAKRGQDVALRCDPISGHVSLFWYQQALGQGPEFLTYFQNEAQLDKSGLPSDRFFAERPEGSVSTLKIQRTQQEDSAVYLCASRPDGASGYPSTDTQYFGPGTRLTVL.

This clone appeared a few times. This chain uses TRBV30 with TRBJ1-1, with a possible D match to TRBD1 (6 bases). CDR3 size: 17 residues. Germline assignment: CDR1 GTSNPN and CDR2 SVGIG (reference sequence). Trimming stripped 0 bases from V and 0 bases from J, with 17 bases between. CDR3 region: CAWSVPPQGRLNTEAFF. CDR3 in DNA: TGTGCCTGGAGTGTTCCCCCACAGGGCAGATTGAACACTGAAGCTTTCTTT. The variable domain in full, with the rest retrieved from reference TRBV30 and TRBJ1-1, is SQTIHQWPATLVQPVGSPLSLECTVEGTSNPNLYWYRQAAGRGLQLLFYSVGIGQISSEVPQNLSASRPQDRQFILSSKKLLLSDSGFYLCAWSVPPQGRLNTEAFFGQGTRLTVV.

This clone showed up many times. This chain joins TRBV3-1 (or the pseudogene TRBV3-2) and TRBJ1-1, with TRBD1 matching 7 bases. Germline V gene sequence: CDR1 LGHDT, CDR2 YNNKEL (reference sequence). This CDR3 has 13 amino acids. Losses at the gene ends were 2 bases for V and 7 bases for J; bases not matched to a gene: 4. The CDR3 DNA is TGTGCCAGCAGCCAACTATGGGACAGTGAAGCTTTCTTT. Amino acid sequence: CASSQLWDSEAFF.

This chain connects TRBV19 to TRBJ2-2, with 10 bases matching TRBD2. With V trimmed by 6 bases and J by 6 bases, 7 bases remained unmatched. The CDR3 contains 15 residues. Germline CDR1 is LNHDA and CDR2 is SQIVND (reference sequence). CDR3 in amino acids: CASRTTGTSAGELFF. CDR3 coding DNA: TGTGCCAGTAGGACCACAGGGACTAGCGCCGGGGAGCTGTTTTTT.

This clone turned up a few times. This chain joins TRBV11-2 and TRBJ1-1; 11 bases fit TRBD1. This CDR3 comprises 13 residues. The germline CDR1 and CDR2 sequences are SGHAT and FQNNGV. V lost 6 bases and J lost 4; bases outside the gene matches: 1. The CDR3, as DNA: TGTGCCAGCAGTGGGACAGGGGGCACTGAAGCTTTCTTT. It specifies CASSGTGGTEAFF.

This clone was counted once. Other DNA sequences in this specimen translate into the identical CDR3. The gene calls are TRBV3-1 (or the pseudogene TRBV3-2) and TRBJ1-2; 7 bases map to TRBD1. Germline trimming cut 2 bases from V and 6 bases from J; bases unmatched to any gene: 3. The CDR3 totals 13 residues. Germline CDR1 is LGHDT and CDR2 is YNNKEL (reference sequence). CDR3 bases: TGTGCCAGCAGCCAAAGACAGGGAAATGGCTACACCTTC. Protein: CASSQRQGNGYTF.

The chain uses TRBV6-1 and TRBJ1-2; TRBD1 matches 7 bases. This CDR3 comprises 14 residues. Germline lookup yields CDR1 MNHNS and CDR2 SASEGT. The junction had 6 bases not matched to a gene; V was cut back by 1 base and J by 7 bases. This CDR3 is CASSEVDRVSGYTF. The CDR3 DNA reads as TGTGCCAGCAGTGAAGTCGACAGGGTGAGTGGCTACACCTTC.

This clone has just a few counts. V usage is TRBV5-1 and J usage is TRBJ2-7, with 10 bases aligning to TRBD1. Germline CDR1 reads SGHRS; CDR2 reads YFSETQ. This CDR3 region has 16 residues. V was pared by 4 bases and J by 2 bases, with 9 bases of the junction left unmatched. CDR3 bases: TGCGCCAGCAGCCCCATACCCGGGACAGGGGCCTACGAGCAGTACTTC. Protein: CASSPIPGTGAYEQYF. Complete variable domain (other parts from reference TRBV5-1 and TRBJ2-7): KAGVTQTPRYLIKTRGQQVTLSCSPISGHRSVSWYQQTPGQGLQFLFEYFSETQRNKGNFPGRFSGRQFSNSRSEMNVSTLELGDSALYLCASSPIPGTGAYEQYFGPGTRLTVT.

J is TRBJ2-1 and V is TRBV6-4, with TRBD2 matching 10 bases. Germline V gives CDR1 MRHNA, CDR2 SNTAGT. With V trimmed by 6 bases and J by 4 bases, 3 bases remained unmatched. The CDR3 is 14 residues long. Here the CDR3 DNA reads TGTGCCAGCAGCCTAGCGGGAGATTACAATGAGCAGTTCTTC. Encoded protein: CASSLAGDYNEQFF.

This clone was seen only a few times. This chain connects TRBV27 to TRBJ1-5, with no clear D. Germline V gene lookup returns CDR1 MNHEY and CDR2 SMNVEV (reference sequence). V lost 8 bases to trimming and J lost 10 bases, with 21 bases between them. The CDR3 extends over 14 amino acids. The CDR3 loop reads CASGGGAKDRPQHF. CDR3 in DNA: TGTGCCAGCGGCGGCGGCGCCAAGGATCGACCCCAGCATTTT.

V usage is TRBV5-4 and J usage is TRBJ1-2; no clear D gene. The length of the CDR3 is 14 residues. The germline V and J ends were trimmed by 4 bases and 2 bases, with 12 bases remaining between them. CDR1 and CDR2 from the germline V gene are SGHNT and YYREEE (reference sequence). The CDR3, as DNA: TGTGCCAGCAGCCGTCCACAGAGAAACTATGGCTACACCTTC. Encoded protein: CASSRPQRNYGYTF.

This clone was picked up one time. The chain uses TRBV4-3 and TRBJ2-4, with 8 bases aligning to TRBD1. Trimming took 0 bases from V and 1 from J; bases not matched to a gene: 5. There are 17 residues in the CDR3. Germline assignment: CDR1 LGHNA and CDR2 YSLEER. DNA of the CDR3: TGCGCCAGCAGCCAAGAGTCGAGACAGGGGGCCAAAAACATTCAGTACTTC. Its translation: CASSQESRQGAKNIQYF.